This T cell receptor beta chain came from a study of CXCR3-negative and CXCR3-positive naive CD8 T cells. The overall study: Per library, roughly 1.5 +/- 0.3 million reads; 140 million or so TRB reads overall.

Concerning this clonotype itself: The target antigen is unknown.

Libraries of TRB cDNA were made by 5' RACE and carried UMIs. With the 5' RACE reads reprocessed, TCRdb shows one record per CDR3 protein and no DNA. Its table records 55,000 to 75,000 distinct CDR3 sequences. Whole-study results and caveats: Within a donor, both naive subsets shared TRBV-TRBJ usage, unlike memory cells. Hydrophobicity of TRB CDR3s was greater in CXCR3-positive naive cells than in CXCR3-negative naive cells. In both naive subsets diversity was comparably high, whereas memory CD8+ cells showed much lower diversity.

Per CD8+ T cell subset, triplicate sorts of approximately 270,000 cells each were done. CDR3 length equals 15 residues. Per the germline V gene, CDR1 is MGHDK and CDR2 is SYGVNS. Sequenced material: naive CXCR3+ CD8+ T cells from blood. The subset: CD45RO-CCR7+CD27+CD95- naive CD8+ T cells expressing CXCR3 (TNR3+). The rearrangement joins TRBV25-1 to TRBJ2-5. The TCR comes from a human donor in good health. Some clones in this sample may be carry-over from other donors' samples. CDR3 in amino acids: CASSELAGLQETQYF.